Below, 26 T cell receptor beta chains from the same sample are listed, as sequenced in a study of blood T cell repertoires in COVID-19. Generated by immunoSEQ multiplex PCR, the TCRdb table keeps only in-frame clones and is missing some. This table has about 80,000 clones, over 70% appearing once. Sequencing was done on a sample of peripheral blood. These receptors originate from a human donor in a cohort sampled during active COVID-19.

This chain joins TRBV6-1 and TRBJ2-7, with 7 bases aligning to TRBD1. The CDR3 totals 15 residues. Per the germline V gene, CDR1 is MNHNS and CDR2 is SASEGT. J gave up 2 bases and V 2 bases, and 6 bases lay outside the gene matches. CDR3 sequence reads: CASSEIAGGTYEQYF. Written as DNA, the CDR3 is TGTGCCAGCAGTGAAATTGCAGGGGGTACCTACGAGCAGTACTTC.

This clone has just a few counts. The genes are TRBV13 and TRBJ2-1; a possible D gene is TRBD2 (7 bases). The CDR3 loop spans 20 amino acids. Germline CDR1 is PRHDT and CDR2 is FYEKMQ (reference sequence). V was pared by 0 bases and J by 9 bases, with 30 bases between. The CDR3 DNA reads TGTGCCAGCAGCTTAGGAGGCCTCCCAGGGGCGGGGGCCTTCAGGGGTGAGCAGTTCTTC. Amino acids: CASSLGGLPGAGAFRGEQFF.

The CDR3 DNA is TGTGCCACCGAAACCAGAACTGGCTACACCTTC. This sequence encodes CATETRTGYTF. The chain has TRBV2 and TRBJ1-2; D unclear. Germline CDR1 reads SNHLY; CDR2 reads FYNNEI. Trimming took 10 bases from V and 7 from J, leaving 13 bases between them. This CDR3 has 11 residues.

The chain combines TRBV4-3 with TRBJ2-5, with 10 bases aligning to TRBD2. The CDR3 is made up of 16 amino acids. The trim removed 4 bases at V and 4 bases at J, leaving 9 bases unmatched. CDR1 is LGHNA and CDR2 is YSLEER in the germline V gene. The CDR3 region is CASSPDRLAGVETQYF. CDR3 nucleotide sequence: TGCGCCAGCAGCCCCGATCGGCTAGCGGGAGTAGAGACCCAGTACTTC.

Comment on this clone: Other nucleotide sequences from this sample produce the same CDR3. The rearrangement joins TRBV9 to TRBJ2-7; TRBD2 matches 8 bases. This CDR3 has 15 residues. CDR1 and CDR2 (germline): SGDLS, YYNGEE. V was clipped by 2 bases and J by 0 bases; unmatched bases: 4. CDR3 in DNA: TGTGCCAGCAGCGTCGGGGGGGGCAACTCCTACGAGCAGTACTTC. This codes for CASSVGGGNSYEQYF. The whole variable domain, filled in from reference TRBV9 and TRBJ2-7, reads DSGVTQTPKHLITATGQRVTLRCSPRSGDLSVYWYQQSLDQGLQFLIQYYNGEERAKGNILERFSAQQFPDLHSELNLSSLELGDSALYFCASSVGGGNSYEQYFGPGTRLTVT.

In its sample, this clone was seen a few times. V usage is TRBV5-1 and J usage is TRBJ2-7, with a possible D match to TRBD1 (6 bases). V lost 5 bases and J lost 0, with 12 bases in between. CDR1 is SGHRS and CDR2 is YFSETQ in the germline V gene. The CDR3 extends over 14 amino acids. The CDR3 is CASSPQGSSYEQYF. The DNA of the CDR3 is TGCGCCAGCAGTCCCCAGGGGAGCTCCTACGAGCAGTACTTC.

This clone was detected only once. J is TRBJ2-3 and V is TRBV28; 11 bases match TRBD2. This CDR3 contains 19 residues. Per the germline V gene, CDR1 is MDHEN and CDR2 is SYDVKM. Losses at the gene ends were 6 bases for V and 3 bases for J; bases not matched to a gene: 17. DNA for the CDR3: TGTGCCAGCAGCCTCTACGATTCCCCCCTAGCGGGGGGTACAGATACGCAGTATTTT. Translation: CASSLYDSPLAGGTDTQYF. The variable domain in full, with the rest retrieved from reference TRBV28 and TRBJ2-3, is DVKVTQSSRYLVKRTGEKVFLECVQDMDHENMFWYRQDPGLGLRLIYFSYDVKMKEKGDIPEGYSVSREKKERFSLILESASTNQTSMYLCASSLYDSPLAGGTDTQYFGPGTRLTVL.

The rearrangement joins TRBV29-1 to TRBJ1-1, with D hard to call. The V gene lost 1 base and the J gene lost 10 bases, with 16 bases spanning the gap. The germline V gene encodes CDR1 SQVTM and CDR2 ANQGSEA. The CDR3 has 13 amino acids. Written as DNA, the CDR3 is TGCAGCGTTGAAGTTGACTTGTACTCGGCAGCTTTCTTT. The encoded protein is CSVEVDLYSAAFF.

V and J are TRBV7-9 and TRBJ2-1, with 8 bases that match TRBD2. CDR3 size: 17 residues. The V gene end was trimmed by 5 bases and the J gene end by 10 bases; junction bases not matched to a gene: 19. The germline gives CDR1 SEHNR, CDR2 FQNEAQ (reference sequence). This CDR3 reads CASSQRLASGGRGEQFF. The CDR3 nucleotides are TGTGCCAGCAGCCAACGACTGGCCAGCGGGGGTAGAGGGGAGCAGTTCTTC.

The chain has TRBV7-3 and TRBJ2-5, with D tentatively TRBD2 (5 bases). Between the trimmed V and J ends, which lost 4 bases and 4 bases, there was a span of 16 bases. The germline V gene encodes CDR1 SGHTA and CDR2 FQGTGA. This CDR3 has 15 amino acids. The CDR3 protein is CASSSGLFAGETQYF. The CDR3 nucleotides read TGTGCCAGCAGCTCCGGACTCTTCGCTGGAGAGACCCAGTACTTC.

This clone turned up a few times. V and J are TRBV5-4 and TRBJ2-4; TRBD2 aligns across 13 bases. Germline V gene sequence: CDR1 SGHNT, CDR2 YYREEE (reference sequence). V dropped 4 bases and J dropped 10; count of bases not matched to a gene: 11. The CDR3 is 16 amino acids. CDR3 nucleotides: TGTGCCAGCAGCCTGCCCGGACTAGCGGGGGACCTTATTCAGTACTTC. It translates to CASSLPGLAGDLIQYF.

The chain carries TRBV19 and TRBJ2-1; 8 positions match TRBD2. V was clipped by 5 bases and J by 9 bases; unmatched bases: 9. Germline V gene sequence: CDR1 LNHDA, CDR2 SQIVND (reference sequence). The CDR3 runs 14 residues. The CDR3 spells CASSPAAGGTEQFF. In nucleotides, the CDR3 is TGTGCCAGTAGTCCGGCGGCGGGAGGCACTGAGCAGTTCTTC.

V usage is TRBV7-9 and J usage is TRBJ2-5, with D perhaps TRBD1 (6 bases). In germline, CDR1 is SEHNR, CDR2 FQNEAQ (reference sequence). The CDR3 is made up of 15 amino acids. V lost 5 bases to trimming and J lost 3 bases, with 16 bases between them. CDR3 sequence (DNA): TGTGCCAGCAGCGACTACCGGGACATGGAAGAGACCCAGTACTTC. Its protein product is CASSDYRDMEETQYF.

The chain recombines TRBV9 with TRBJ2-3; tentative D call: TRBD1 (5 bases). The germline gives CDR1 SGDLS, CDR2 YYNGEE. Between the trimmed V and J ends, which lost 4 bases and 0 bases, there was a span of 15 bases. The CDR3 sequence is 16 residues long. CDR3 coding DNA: TGTGCCAGCAGCCCTACTTCCCAGGGAAGCACAGATACGCAGTATTTT. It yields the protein CASSPTSQGSTDTQYF.

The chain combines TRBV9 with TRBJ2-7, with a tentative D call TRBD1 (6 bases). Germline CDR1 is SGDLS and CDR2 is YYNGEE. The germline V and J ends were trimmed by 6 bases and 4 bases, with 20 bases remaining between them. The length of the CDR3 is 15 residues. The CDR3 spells CASTPDQGFEYEQYF. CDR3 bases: TGTGCCAGCACCCCAGACCAGGGGTTCGAATACGAGCAGTACTTC.

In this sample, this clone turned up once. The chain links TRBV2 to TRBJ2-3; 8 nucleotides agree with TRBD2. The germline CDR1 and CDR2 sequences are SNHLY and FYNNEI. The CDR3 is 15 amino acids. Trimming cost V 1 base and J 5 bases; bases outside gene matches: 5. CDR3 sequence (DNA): TGTGCCAGCAGTGAAGTAGCGGGGATGGAAGATACGCAGTATTTT. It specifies CASSEVAGMEDTQYF.

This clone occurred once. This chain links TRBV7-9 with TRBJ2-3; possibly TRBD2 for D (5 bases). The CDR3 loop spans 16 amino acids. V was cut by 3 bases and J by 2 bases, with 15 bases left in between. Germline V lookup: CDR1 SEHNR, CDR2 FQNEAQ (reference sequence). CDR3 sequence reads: CASSLRARVATDTQYF. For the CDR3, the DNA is TGTGCCAGCAGCTTGAGGGCAAGGGTGGCCACAGATACGCAGTATTTT.

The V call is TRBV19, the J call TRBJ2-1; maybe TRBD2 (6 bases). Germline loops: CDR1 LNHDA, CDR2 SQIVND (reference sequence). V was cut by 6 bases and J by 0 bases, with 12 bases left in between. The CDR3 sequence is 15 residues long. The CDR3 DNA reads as TGTGCCAGTAGCAGGGACTTTCTCTCCTACAATGAGCAGTTCTTC. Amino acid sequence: CASSRDFLSYNEQFF.

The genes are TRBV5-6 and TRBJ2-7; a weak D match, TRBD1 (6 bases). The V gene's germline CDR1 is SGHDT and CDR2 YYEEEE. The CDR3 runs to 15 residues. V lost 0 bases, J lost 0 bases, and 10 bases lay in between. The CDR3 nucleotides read TGTGCCAGCAGCTTGGGGGGGACAATCTCCTACGAGCAGTACGTC. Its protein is CASSLGGTISYEQYV.

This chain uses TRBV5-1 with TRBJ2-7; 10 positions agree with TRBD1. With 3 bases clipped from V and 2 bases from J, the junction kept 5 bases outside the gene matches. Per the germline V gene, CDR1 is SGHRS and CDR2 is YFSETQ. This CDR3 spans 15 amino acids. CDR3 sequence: CASSSGTGVPYEQYF. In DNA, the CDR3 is TGCGCCAGCAGCTCTGGGACAGGGGTCCCCTACGAGCAGTACTTC. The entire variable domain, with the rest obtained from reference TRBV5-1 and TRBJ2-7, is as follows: KAGVTQTPRYLIKTRGQQVTLSCSPISGHRSVSWYQQTPGQGLQFLFEYFSETQRNKGNFPGRFSGRQFSNSRSEMNVSTLELGDSALYLCASSSGTGVPYEQYFGPGTRLTVT.

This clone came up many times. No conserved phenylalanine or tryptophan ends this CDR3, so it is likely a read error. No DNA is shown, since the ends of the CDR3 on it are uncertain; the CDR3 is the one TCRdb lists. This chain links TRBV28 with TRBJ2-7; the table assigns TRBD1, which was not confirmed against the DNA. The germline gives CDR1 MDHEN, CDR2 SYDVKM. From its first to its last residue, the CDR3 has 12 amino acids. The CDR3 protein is CASTNDRGLIFL.

DNA for the CDR3: TGTGCCAGCAGCTTGGCCGGAGCGGGACCCTACGAGCAGTACGTC. Translation gives CASSLAGAGPYEQYV. The chain has TRBV5-4 and TRBJ2-7, with 7 bases matching TRBD2. The CDR3 runs to 15 residues. The germline gives CDR1 SGHNT, CDR2 YYREEE (reference sequence). V lost 0 bases and J lost 2; bases outside the gene matches: 5.

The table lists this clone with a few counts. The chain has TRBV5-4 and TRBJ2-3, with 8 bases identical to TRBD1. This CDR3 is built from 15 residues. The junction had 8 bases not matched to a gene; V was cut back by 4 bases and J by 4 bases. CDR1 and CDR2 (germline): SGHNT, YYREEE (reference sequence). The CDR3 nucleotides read TGTGCCAGCAGCCCCCAGGACAGGGTTTCAGATACGCAGTATTTT. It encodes CASSPQDRVSDTQYF.

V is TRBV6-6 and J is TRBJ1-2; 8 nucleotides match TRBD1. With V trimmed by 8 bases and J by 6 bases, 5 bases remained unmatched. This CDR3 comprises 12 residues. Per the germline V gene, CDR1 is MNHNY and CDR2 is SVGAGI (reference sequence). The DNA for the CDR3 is TGTGCCAGCCTCTACAGGGGGGATGGCTACACCTTC. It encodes CASLYRGDGYTF.

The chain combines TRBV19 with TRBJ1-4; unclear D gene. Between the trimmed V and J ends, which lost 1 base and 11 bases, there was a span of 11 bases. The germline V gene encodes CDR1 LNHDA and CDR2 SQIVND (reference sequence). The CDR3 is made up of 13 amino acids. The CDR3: CASSIALTEKLFF. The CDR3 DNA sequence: TGTGCCAGTAGTATAGCTTTAACAGAGAAACTGTTTTTT.

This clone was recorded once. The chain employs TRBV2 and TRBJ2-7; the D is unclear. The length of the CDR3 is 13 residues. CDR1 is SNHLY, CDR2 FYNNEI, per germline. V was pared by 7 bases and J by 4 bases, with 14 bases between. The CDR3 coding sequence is TGTGCCAGCAACTTACTTCTCGAGTACGAGCAGTACTTC. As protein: CASNLLLEYEQYF.